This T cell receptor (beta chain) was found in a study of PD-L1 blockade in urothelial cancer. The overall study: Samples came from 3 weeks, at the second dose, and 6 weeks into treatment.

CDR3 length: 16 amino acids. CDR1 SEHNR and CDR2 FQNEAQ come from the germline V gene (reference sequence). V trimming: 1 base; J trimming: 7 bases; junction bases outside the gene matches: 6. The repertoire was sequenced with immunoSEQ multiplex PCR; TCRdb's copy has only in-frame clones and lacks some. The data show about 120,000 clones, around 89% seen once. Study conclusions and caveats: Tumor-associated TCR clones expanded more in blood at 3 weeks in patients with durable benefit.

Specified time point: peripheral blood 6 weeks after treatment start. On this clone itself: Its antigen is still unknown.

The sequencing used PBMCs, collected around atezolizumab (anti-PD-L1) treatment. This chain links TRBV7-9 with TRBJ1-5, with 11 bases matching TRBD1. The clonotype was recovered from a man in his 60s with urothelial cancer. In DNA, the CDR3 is TGTGCCAGCAGCTTAGGAGGGGACAGGGGGTTCCAGCCCCAGCATTTT. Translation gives CASSLGGDRGFQPQHF.